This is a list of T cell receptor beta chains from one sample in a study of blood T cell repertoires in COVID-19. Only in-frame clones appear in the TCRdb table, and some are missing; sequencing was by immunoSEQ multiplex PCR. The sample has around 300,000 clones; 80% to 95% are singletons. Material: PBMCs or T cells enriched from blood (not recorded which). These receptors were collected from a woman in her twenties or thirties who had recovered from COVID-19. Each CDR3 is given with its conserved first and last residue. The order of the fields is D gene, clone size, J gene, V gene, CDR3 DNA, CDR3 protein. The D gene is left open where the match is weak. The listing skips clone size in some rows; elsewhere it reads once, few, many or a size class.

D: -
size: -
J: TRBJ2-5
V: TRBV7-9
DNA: TGTGCCAGCAGCTTAGGGCAGGGGAAGACCCAGTACTTC
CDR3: CASSLGQGKTQYF

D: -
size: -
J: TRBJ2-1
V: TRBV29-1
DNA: TGCAGCGTTGTCCTTGGGGCCTATGAGCAGTTCTTC
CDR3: CSVVLGAYEQFF

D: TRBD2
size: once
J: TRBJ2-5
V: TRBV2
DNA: TGTGCCAGCAGAGCGACTAGCGGGTCTAAAGAGACCCAGTACTTC
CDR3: CASRATSGSKETQYF

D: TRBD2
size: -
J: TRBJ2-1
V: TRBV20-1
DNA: TGCAGTGCTAGTATAGCGGGAGGAACTTACAATGAGCAGTTCTTC
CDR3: CSASIAGGTYNEQFF

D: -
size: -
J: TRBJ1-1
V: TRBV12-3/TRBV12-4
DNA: TGTGCCAGCAGTGACCCAGGGGACATTGAAGCTTTCTTT
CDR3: CASSDPGDIEAFF

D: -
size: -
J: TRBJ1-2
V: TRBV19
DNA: TGTGCCAGTAGTATTTCAGATTCAAACTATGGCTACACCTTC
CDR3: CASSISDSNYGYTF

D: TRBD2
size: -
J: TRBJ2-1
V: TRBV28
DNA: TGTGCCAGCAGTTCCCCTCAGCTAGCGGGAGGGGATGAGCAGTTCTTC
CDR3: CASSSPQLAGGDEQFF

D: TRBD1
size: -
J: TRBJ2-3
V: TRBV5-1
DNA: TGCGCCAGCAGCCGCGGGGACAGGGCCACAGATACGCAGTATTTT
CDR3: CASSRGDRATDTQYF

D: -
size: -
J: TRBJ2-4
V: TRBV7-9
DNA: TGTGCCAGCAGCTCAGACATGAGAGCCAAAAACATTCAGTACTTC
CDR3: CASSSDMRAKNIQYF

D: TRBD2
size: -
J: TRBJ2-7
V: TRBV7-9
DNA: TGTGCCAGCAGCTTATTTCGCGGGAGGTATTACGAGCAGTACTTC
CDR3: CASSLFRGRYYEQYF

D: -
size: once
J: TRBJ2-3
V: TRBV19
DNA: TGTGCCAGTAGGAGAGGGCCCTCAGATACGCAGTATTTT
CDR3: CASRRGPSDTQYF

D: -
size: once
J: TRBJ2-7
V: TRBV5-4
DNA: TGTGCCAGCAGCTTGGGAGGGTCCAGCCGAGCCTACGAGCAGTACTTC
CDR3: CASSLGGSSRAYEQYF

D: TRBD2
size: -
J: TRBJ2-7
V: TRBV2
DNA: TGTGCCAGCAACACCCAGGGTAGCGGGAGGTACGAGCAGTACTTC
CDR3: CASNTQGSGRYEQYF

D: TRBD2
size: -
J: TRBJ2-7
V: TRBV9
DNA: TGTGCCAGCAGCGTAGGCGGGAGGACGATGAGCGAGCAGTACTTC
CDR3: CASSVGGRTMSEQYF

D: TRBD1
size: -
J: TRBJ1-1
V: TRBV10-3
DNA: TGTGCCATCAGTGAAGTCTCAGGGGGCTTCACTGAAGCTTTCTTT
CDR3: CAISEVSGGFTEAFF

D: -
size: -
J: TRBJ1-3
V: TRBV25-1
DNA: TGTGCCAGCTCCCTAGGTGGTGGAAACACCATATATTTT
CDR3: CASSLGGGNTIYF

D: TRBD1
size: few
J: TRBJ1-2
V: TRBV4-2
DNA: TGTGCCAGCAGCCGCGGACAGGCTAACTATGGCTACACCTTC
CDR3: CASSRGQANYGYTF

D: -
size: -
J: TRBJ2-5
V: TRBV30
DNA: TGTGTATTTTCGGCAGGCGCACAAGAGACCCAGTACTTC
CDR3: CVFSAGAQETQYF

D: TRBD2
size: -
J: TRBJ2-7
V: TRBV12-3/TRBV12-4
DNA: TGTGCCAGCAGACGGGGGGAACTCTACGAGCAGTACTTC
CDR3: CASRRGELYEQYF

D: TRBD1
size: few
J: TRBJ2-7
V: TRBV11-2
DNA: TGTGCCAGCACATCTAACAGGGGCTGGTACGAGCAGTACTTC
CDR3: CASTSNRGWYEQYF

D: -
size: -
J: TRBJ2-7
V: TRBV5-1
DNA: TGCGCCAGCAGCCCGGCGGGCGACAAATTTCCCTACGAGCAGTACTTC
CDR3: CASSPAGDKFPYEQYF

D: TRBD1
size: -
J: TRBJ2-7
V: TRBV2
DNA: TGTGCCAGCAGTGGACAGGGTTACGAGCAGTACTTC
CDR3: CASSGQGYEQYF

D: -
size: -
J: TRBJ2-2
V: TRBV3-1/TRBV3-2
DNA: TGTGCCAGCAGCCTCGGGAGAGGCACCGGGGAGCTGTTTTTT
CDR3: CASSLGRGTGELFF

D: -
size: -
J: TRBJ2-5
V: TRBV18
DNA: TGTGCCAGCTCATCGACACCCACGGCGGAGACCCAGTACTTC
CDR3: CASSSTPTAETQYF

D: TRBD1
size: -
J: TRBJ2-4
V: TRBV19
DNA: TGTGCCAGTACCTTCGGACAGGGCGTGAACATTCAGTACTTC
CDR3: CASTFGQGVNIQYF

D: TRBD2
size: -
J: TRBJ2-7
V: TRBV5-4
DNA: TGTGCCAGCGGTGTGCTAGCGGGAGTTGGTCGGGGGGAGCAGTACTTC
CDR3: CASGVLAGVGRGEQYF

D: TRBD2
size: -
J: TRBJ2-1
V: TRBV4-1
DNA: TGCGCCAGCAGCCAATCGCCTAGCGGAGACAATGAGCAGTTCTTC
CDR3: CASSQSPSGDNEQFF

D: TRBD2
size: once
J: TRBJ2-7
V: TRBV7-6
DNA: TGTGCCAGCACCGTAGAAGTCCCCGGGACTAGCGGGAGGGCCTACGAGCAGTACTTC
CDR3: CASTVEVPGTSGRAYEQYF

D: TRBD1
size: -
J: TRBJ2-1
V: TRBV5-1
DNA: TGCGCCAGCAGCTCAGGGGGCTCCTACAATGAGCAGTTCTTC
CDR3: CASSSGGSYNEQFF

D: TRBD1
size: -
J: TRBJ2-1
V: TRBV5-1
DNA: TGCGCCAGCGAGGGACAGAGCTCCTACAATGAGCAGTTCTTC
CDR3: CASEGQSSYNEQFF

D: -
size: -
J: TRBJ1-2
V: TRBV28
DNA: TGTGCCAGCAGTTTACAAGGGGGTTTTCGGGGCTACACCTTC
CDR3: CASSLQGGFRGYTF

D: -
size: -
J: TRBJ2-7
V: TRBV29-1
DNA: TGCAGCGTGGAGACCAGCCGCTACGAGCAGTACTTC
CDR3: CSVETSRYEQYF

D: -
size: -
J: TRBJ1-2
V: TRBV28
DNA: TGTGCCAGCAGTTCTTTATTGGGCCAGGGTAAGGCCTATGGCTACACCTTC
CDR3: CASSSLLGQGKAYGYTF

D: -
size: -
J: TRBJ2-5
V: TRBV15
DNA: TGTGCCACCAGCAGTTACACTTCGGGGAACCAAGAGACCCAGTACTTC
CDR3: CATSSYTSGNQETQYF

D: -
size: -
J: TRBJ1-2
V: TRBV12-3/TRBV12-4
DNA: TGTGCCAGCAGTTTTCAAGGGGACTATGGCTACACCTTC
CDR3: CASSFQGDYGYTF

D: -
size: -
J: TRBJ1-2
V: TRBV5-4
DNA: TGTGCCAGCAGCTTGGCCGGACAGTCTAACTATGGCTACACCTTC
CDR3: CASSLAGQSNYGYTF

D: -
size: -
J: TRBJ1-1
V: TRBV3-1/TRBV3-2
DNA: TGTGCCAGCAGCCAAATAGAGAACACTGAAGCTTTCTTT
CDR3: CASSQIENTEAFF

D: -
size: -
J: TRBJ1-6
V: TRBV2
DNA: TGTGCCAGCAGTGAAGGGCTACCCCTCCACTTT
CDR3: CASSEGLPLHF

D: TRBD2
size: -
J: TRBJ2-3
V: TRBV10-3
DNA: TGTGCCATCAGGACTAGCGGGCCCACAGATACGCAGTATTTT
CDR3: CAIRTSGPTDTQYF

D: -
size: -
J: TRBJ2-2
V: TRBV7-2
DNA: TGTGCCAGCAGCTTAGTTGCAGGGGAGAACACCGGGGAGCTGTTTTTT
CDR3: CASSLVAGENTGELFF

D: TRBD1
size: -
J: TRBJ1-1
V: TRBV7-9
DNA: TGTGCCAGCAGCTTGGCAGGGGGCCCCAGGAACTATGAAGCTTTCTTT
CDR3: CASSLAGGPRNYEAFF

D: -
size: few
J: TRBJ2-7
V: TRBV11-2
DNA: TGTGCCAGCAGCCCGTTGACTCTTAGCTCCTACGAGCAGTACTTC
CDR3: CASSPLTLSSYEQYF

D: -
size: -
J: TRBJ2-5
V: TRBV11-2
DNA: TGTGCCAGCAGCCCCGGAGAGACAGAGACCCAGTACTTC
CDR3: CASSPGETETQYF

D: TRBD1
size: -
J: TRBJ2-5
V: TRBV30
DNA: TGTGCCTGTTACGCGACAGGGGGCGCAGAGACCCAGTACTTC
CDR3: CACYATGGAETQYF

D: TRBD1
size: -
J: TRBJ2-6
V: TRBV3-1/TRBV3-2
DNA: TGTGCCAGCAGCCATCCCGGACAGGGGAGGAGTGGGGCCAACGTCCTGACTTTC
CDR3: CASSHPGQGRSGANVLTF

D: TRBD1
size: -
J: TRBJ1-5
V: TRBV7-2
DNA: TGTGCCAGCAGCTCCTCCAGGGGGAACAATCAGCCCCAGCATTTT
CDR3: CASSSSRGNNQPQHF

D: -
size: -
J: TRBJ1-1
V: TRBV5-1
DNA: TGCGCCAGCAGCCCAGGACACAACAGGGATGAAGCTTTCTTT
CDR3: CASSPGHNRDEAFF

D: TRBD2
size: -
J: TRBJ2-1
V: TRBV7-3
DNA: TGTGCCAGCAGCTCGGGACTAGCGGGAGGAGGGGTTTACAATGAGCAGTTCTTC
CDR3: CASSSGLAGGGVYNEQFF

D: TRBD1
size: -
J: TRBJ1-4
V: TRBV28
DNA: TGTGCCAGCTCGGACAGGGGGCTTCCCAAGGTGTTTTTT
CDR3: CASSDRGLPKVFF

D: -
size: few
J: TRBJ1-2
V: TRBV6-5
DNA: TGTGCCAGCAGTTATTCGACAGACAGATACTATGGCTACACCTTC
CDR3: CASSYSTDRYYGYTF

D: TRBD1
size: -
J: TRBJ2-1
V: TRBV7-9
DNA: TGTGCCAGCAGCTTTGTACGCCAGGGGGATGAGCAGTTCTTC
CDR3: CASSFVRQGDEQFF

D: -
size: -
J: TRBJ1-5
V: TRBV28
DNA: TGTGCCAGCAGGGGCAACTTGGGGAGATATAGCAATCAGCCCCAGCATTTT
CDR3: CASRGNLGRYSNQPQHF

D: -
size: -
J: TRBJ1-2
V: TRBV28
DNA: TGTGCCAGCAGCCTGGACACTTATGCTAACTATGGCTACACCTTC
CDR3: CASSLDTYANYGYTF

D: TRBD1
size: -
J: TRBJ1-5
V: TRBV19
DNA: TGTGCCAGTAGTATAGGGACCGGGACAGGGTTGTATAGCAATCAGCCCCAGCATTTT
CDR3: CASSIGTGTGLYSNQPQHF

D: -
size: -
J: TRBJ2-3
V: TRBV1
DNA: TGCACCAGCAGCCAATCAACTAGCGGTTCAACGAATACGCAGTATTTT
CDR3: CTSSQSTSGSTNTQYF